A selection of T cell receptor beta chains follows, all from one sample in a study of T cell changes during pregnancy in multiple sclerosis. Generated by immunoSEQ multiplex PCR, the TCRdb table keeps only in-frame clones and is missing some. The sample lists more than 55,000 clones, more than 85% occurring once. This specimen consisted of peripheral blood, obtained in the second trimester of pregnancy. These receptors all stem from a female donor with multiple sclerosis, enrolled in a pregnancy study. CDR3s include the opening cysteine and the closing phenylalanine or tryptophan. D genes are given only for firm matches. The size field is filled for only some rows; it gives once, few, many or a size class.

abundance	d_gene	v_gene	j_gene	CDR3aa	CDR3nt
NA	NA	TRBV7-2	TRBJ1-1	CASSLGGSGRTEAFF	TGTGCCAGCAGCTTAGGCGGCAGCGGGAGGACTGAAGCTTTCTTT
NA	TRBD1	TRBV7-9	TRBJ1-4	CASSLAVGQVGEKLFF	TGTGCCAGCAGCTTAGCGGTGGGACAGGTTGGTGAAAAACTGTTTTTT
NA	NA	TRBV18	TRBJ1-1	CASSFGVENTEAFF	TGTGCCAGCTCCTTCGGGGTTGAGAACACTGAAGCTTTCTTT
NA	TRBD1	TRBV9	TRBJ2-1	CASSGGGQGGLGEQFF	TGTGCCAGCAGCGGGGGGGGACAGGGCGGGCTAGGTGAGCAGTTCTTC
NA	TRBD1	TRBV6-6	TRBJ1-6	CASSSDREVSPLHF	TGTGCCAGCAGTTCGGACAGGGAGGTGTCACCCCTCCACTTT
once	NA	TRBV7-2	TRBJ1-2	CASSLYQGLTF	TGTGCCAGCAGCTTATATCAGGGTCTCACCTTC
NA	TRBD2	TRBV10-3	TRBJ2-1	CAIRISGRGLNEQFF	TGTGCCATCAGGATTAGCGGGAGGGGGCTCAATGAGCAGTTCTTC
NA	TRBD2	TRBV12-5	TRBJ2-2	CASASGTSEANTGELFF	TGTGCTAGTGCTTCCGGGACTAGCGAGGCGAACACCGGGGAGCTGTTTTTT
NA	TRBD1	TRBV4-1	TRBJ2-7	CASSHPHGGRDQGAFDEQYF	TGCGCCAGCAGCCACCCGCACGGGGGACGCGACCAGGGGGCATTCGACGAGCAGTACTTC
NA	TRBD1	TRBV5-8	TRBJ2-4	CASSAQTGMAKNIQYF	TGTGCCAGCAGCGCACAGACAGGGATGGCCAAAAACATTCAGTACTTC
NA	TRBD2	TRBV18	TRBJ2-3	CASSPTGGVTDTQYF	TGTGCCAGCTCACCAACGGGGGGAGTCACAGATACGCAGTATTTT
NA	NA	TRBV19	TRBJ2-7	CASSPQTGGTYEQYF	TGTGCCAGTAGTCCGCAGACAGGAGGCACATACGAGCAGTACTTC
NA	NA	TRBV27	TRBJ2-7	CASSPGEGAFSYEQYF	TGTGCCAGCAGCCCCGGAGAAGGAGCCTTCTCCTACGAGCAGTACTTC
once	NA	TRBV4-2	TRBJ2-5	CASSQDTGLGGPGQETQYF	TGTGCCAGCAGCCAAGATACGGGTCTGGGGGGGCCGGGTCAGGAGACCCAGTACTTC
NA	TRBD1	TRBV7-2	TRBJ1-1	CASSLRTGMNTEAFF	TGTGCCAGCAGCTTAAGGACAGGGATGAACACTGAAGCTTTCTTT
NA	NA	TRBV28	TRBJ1-2	CASSLPAGRYGYTF	TGTGCCAGCAGTTTACCGGCAGGCCGCTATGGCTACACCTTC
NA	NA	TRBV5-1	TRBJ1-6	CASRVGQSNSPLHF	TGCGCCAGCCGAGTTGGACAGAGCAATTCACCCCTCCACTTT
NA	NA	TRBV7-2	TRBJ2-7	CASRSGNSYEQYF	TGTGCCAGCAGATCCGGTAACTCCTACGAGCAGTACTTC
once	TRBD1	TRBV5-6	TRBJ1-2	CASSFSTGGYGYTF	TGTGCCAGCAGCTTTTCCACAGGGGGCTACGGCTACACCTTC
once	TRBD1	TRBV5-1	TRBJ1-2	CASSLALADDRGKGYTF	TGCGCCAGCAGCTTGGCGTTAGCGGATGACAGGGGGAAGGGCTACACCTTC
NA	TRBD1	TRBV9	TRBJ1-4	CASSEGGQLNEKLFF	TGTGCCAGCAGCGAGGGGGGACAGCTTAATGAAAAACTGTTTTTT
NA	TRBD1	TRBV5-1	TRBJ2-7	CASSVRRDRGDEQYF	TGCGCCAGCTCAGTCCGACGGGACAGGGGAGACGAGCAGTACTTC
NA	TRBD1	TRBV18	TRBJ1-3	CASSPQPGQGLWGAGNTIYF	TGTGCCAGCTCACCCCAGCCGGGACAGGGGCTTTGGGGCGCTGGAAACACCATATATTTT
NA	NA	TRBV30	TRBJ1-4	CAWREEDEKLFF	TGTGCCTGGCGAGAAGAGGATGAAAAACTGTTTTTT
NA	TRBD1	TRBV19	TRBJ1-1	CASSLQGAVIHNTEAFF	TGTGCCAGTAGTCTTCAGGGGGCGGTTATTCATAACACTGAAGCTTTCTTT
once	TRBD1	TRBV5-8	TRBJ1-2	CASSLVGTGSGYTF	TGTGCCAGCAGCTTGGTAGGGACAGGGAGTGGCTACACCTTC
NA	TRBD1	TRBV5-1	TRBJ1-1	CASSLIPGAGGTEAFF	TGCGCCAGCAGCTTGATCCCCGGCGCAGGGGGCACTGAAGCTTTCTTT
NA	NA	TRBV27	TRBJ1-1	CASSTYSEAFF	TGTGCCAGCAGTACCTATAGTGAAGCTTTCTTT
NA	TRBD1	TRBV10-2	TRBJ1-5	CASSERGQGNQPQHF	TGCGCCAGCAGTGAGCGCGGACAGGGGAATCAGCCCCAGCATTTT